This TCR beta chain was retrieved from a study of molecular identifiers for immune sequencing clone quantification. Study-wide context: RNA, taken in replicates from approximately 20,000 or 100,000 naive CD8 cells, was split five ways, with four sequenced.

TCRdb redid the calling of the PCR reads with MiXCR, one entry per CDR3 protein. Of hundreds of thousands of distinct CDR3 sequences listed, about 22% are singletons. In its sample, this clonotype was seen a few times. No antigen is known for it. Sorting isolated naive CD8 T cells as CD8+CD4-CCR7+CD45RA+ events. CDR3 size: 16 residues. Germline V lookup: CDR1 SGHAT, CDR2 FQNNGV. J gave up 10 bases and V 0 bases, and 5 bases lay outside the gene matches. Study-level findings and limits: Whereas clones above 20 RNA copies held under 1% of naive-cell molecules, they held over 97% of effector molecules. A single cell's spiked Jurkat TCR RNA was reportedly detectable among fewer than 1.1 million naive cells.

Sequenced material: naive CD8+ T cells from blood, with Jurkat cell RNA spiked in. The subset: FACS-sorted CD8+CD4-CCR7+CD45RA+ naive T cells. V is TRBV11-2 and J is TRBJ1-6; TRBD1 matches at 11 bases. This TCR derives from a human donor in good health. Some libraries in this study had Jurkat cell RNA spiked in. The CDR3 region is CASSLERTGGGSPLHF. CDR3 sequence (DNA): TGTGCCAGCAGCTTAGAACGGACAGGGGGCGGGTCACCCCTCCACTTT.